Listed here are 20 T cell receptor beta chains from one sample, sequenced in a study of blood T cell repertoires in COVID-19. Assay: immunoSEQ multiplex PCR; the TCRdb copy retains only in-frame clones and omits some. The sample includes 75,000 to 100,000 clones, around 75% of them seen just once. Sample: peripheral blood. Receptors originate from a man aged 65 to 85 with acute or convalescent COVID-19.

The rearrangement joins TRBV11-2 to TRBJ1-1; D is ambiguous. Deletions cut 5 bases from V and 1 base from J, with 17 bases between. The CDR3 length is 16 residues. Germline V gives CDR1 SGHAT, CDR2 FQNNGV. The CDR3 sequence: CASSPRMRAQNTEAFF. In DNA, the CDR3 is TGTGCCAGCAGCCCCCGGATGAGGGCTCAGAACACTGAAGCTTTCTTT.

V usage is TRBV6-5 and J usage is TRBJ1-1; no definite D call. Germline CDR1 and CDR2: MNHEY and SVGAGI. Between the trimmed V and J ends, which lost 0 bases and 5 bases, there was a span of 7 bases. CDR3 length equals 13 residues. CDR3 residues: CASSYSRGTEAFF. CDR3 nucleotides: TGTGCCAGCAGTTACTCCCGGGGAACTGAAGCTTTCTTT.

J is TRBJ1-5 and V is TRBV2; TRBD1 might be the D (6 bases). The V end was cut by 9 bases, the J end by 5 bases, with 14 bases between. This CDR3 is 13 amino acids long. The germline V gene has CDR1 SNHLY and CDR2 FYNNEI. CDR3 loop: CASGGSPDQPQHF. CDR3 nucleotide sequence: TGTGCCAGTGGGGGCAGCCCGGATCAGCCCCAGCATTTT.

CDR3 sequence reads: CASSITGDSYEQYF. In DNA, the CDR3 is TGTGCCAGCAGCATTACAGGGGACTCCTACGAGCAGTACTTC. The rearrangement joins TRBV7-2 to TRBJ2-7; 7 bases match TRBD1. The germline gives CDR1 SGHTA, CDR2 FQGNSA. V shed 5 bases, J shed 0 bases, and the junction held 4 bases outside the gene matches. The CDR3 spans 14 residues.

This chain uses TRBV11-3 with TRBJ2-5; 8 nucleotides match TRBD2. The germline V gene encodes CDR1 SGHNT and CDR2 YENEEA. CDR3 size: 17 residues. The trim removed 1 base at V and 2 bases at J, leaving 9 bases unmatched. CDR3 amino acids: CASSLGQSGSSQETQYF. The DNA for the CDR3 is TGTGCCAGCAGCTTAGGGCAGAGCGGGAGTTCGCAAGAGACCCAGTACTTC.

The chain combines TRBV19 with TRBJ1-3; the D is unclear. The CDR3 totals 14 residues. V dropped 7 bases and J dropped 0 bases, with 10 bases sitting between them. Germline CDR1 reads LNHDA; CDR2 reads SQIVND (reference sequence). This CDR3 reads CASKAGSSGNTIYF. The CDR3 DNA is TGTGCCAGTAAGGCGGGGAGCTCTGGAAACACCATATATTTT. Using reference TRBV19 and TRBJ1-3 for the parts outside the CDR3, the full variable domain is DGGITQSPKYLFRKEGQNVTLSCEQNLNHDAMYWYRQDPGQGLRLIYYSQIVNDFQKGDIAEGYSVSREKKESFPLTVTSAQKNPTAFYLCASKAGSSGNTIYFGEGSWLTVV.

This chain joins TRBV29-1 and TRBJ2-2, with 13 bases that match TRBD2. The CDR3 runs to 15 residues. In germline, CDR1 is SQVTM, CDR2 ANQGSEA. J was trimmed by 5 bases and V by 6 bases; bases with no gene match: 6. CDR3 region: CSVGTSGKGTGELFF. The CDR3 DNA reads TGCAGCGTAGGGACTAGCGGGAAAGGGACCGGGGAGCTGTTTTTT.

This chain joins TRBV4-1 and TRBJ2-2, with 15 nucleotides matching TRBD2. After removal of 2 bases from V and 4 bases from J, the junction contained 11 bases not matched to a gene. This CDR3 has 20 amino acids. Germline values: CDR1 MGHRA, CDR2 YSYEKL. The chain's CDR3 is CASSQKTGLAGGPSTGELFF. The CDR3 DNA follows: TGCGCCAGCAGCCAAAAAACAGGACTAGCGGGAGGGCCCAGCACCGGGGAGCTGTTTTTT.

DNA of the CDR3: TGTGCCAGCAGTGTAACAGGGGATGGCTACACCTTC. Residues: CASSVTGDGYTF. V is TRBV2 and J is TRBJ1-2, with 7 bases aligning to TRBD1. Trimming removed 4 bases from V and 6 bases from J; junction bases left unmatched: 2. The CDR3 covers 12 residues. In germline, CDR1 is SNHLY, CDR2 FYNNEI.

The chain uses TRBV4-1 and TRBJ2-7, with D perhaps matching TRBD1 (6 bases). This CDR3 has 15 amino acids. Germline CDR1 reads MGHRA; CDR2 reads YSYEKL. V lost 4 bases to trimming and J lost 2 bases, with 15 bases between them. CDR3 in amino acids: CASSPWDGTPYEQYF. CDR3 sequence (DNA): TGCGCCAGCAGCCCATGGGACGGGACACCCTACGAGCAGTACTTC.

The chain links TRBV5-1 to TRBJ2-7, with D maybe TRBD1 (7 bases). Deletions cut 4 bases from V and 6 bases from J, with 17 bases between. This CDR3 has 14 amino acids. The germline V gene has CDR1 SGHRS and CDR2 YFSETQ. In DNA form, the CDR3 reads TGCGCCAGCAGCGCGGGACAGACTAAGGGCGAGCAGTACTTC. This sequence encodes CASSAGQTKGEQYF.

The chain combines TRBV4-2 with TRBJ1-2; 9 nucleotides line up with TRBD1. Trimming at V came to 0 bases and at J to 5 bases, leaving 10 bases not matched to a gene. The germline gives CDR1 LGHNA, CDR2 YNFKEQ. CDR3 length equals 17 residues. The CDR3 DNA follows: TGTGCCAGCAGCCAAGAAAAGGTGGGACAGGGCCGGTATGGCTACACCTTC. Translating gives CASSQEKVGQGRYGYTF.

The count of this clone is one. This chain joins TRBV7-2 and TRBJ2-1; D perhaps matches TRBD1 (6 bases). CDR3 length: 13 amino acids. CDR1 is SGHTA, CDR2 FQGNSA, per germline. The V and J ends lost 4 bases and 4 bases respectively, with 8 bases between them. In DNA, the CDR3 is TGTGCCAGCAGCTGGACAGAGTACAATGAGCAGTTCTTC. Its translation is CASSWTEYNEQFF.

The rearrangement links TRBV4-3 to TRBJ1-1; TRBD1 is a possible D gene (5 bases). V lost 0 bases, J lost 5 bases, and 10 bases lay in between. CDR1 is LGHNA, CDR2 YSLEER, per germline. This CDR3 region has 14 residues. The CDR3, as DNA: TGCGCCAGCAGCCAAGATTCCTCAGGGACTGAAGCTTTCTTT. Translation: CASSQDSSGTEAFF.

The chain recombines TRBV27 with TRBJ2-6; possible D gene TRBD1, 6 bases. Per the germline V gene, CDR1 is MNHEY and CDR2 is SMNVEV (reference sequence). This CDR3 has 16 amino acids. Deletions cut 3 bases from V and 1 base from J, with 10 bases between. The CDR3 coding sequence is TGTGCCAGCAGTTTGTGGGGGCCTTCTGGGGCCAACGTCCTGACTTTC. This codes for CASSLWGPSGANVLTF.

The chain has TRBV29-1 and TRBJ2-7; a possible D gene is TRBD1 (6 bases). Trimming cost V 2 bases and J 7 bases, with 12 bases left between them. This CDR3 spans 12 amino acids. Germline V gene data show CDR1 as SQVTM and CDR2 as ANQGSEA. Here the CDR3 DNA reads TGCAGCGTTGAATCGGCAGGGGAAGAGCAGTACTTC. Its protein product is CSVESAGEEQYF.

This clone came up a few times. The gene calls are TRBV5-4 and TRBJ2-7; D is perhaps TRBD2 (5 bases). CDR3 length: 14 amino acids. Trimming left V 5 bases short and J 2 bases short, with 14 bases between. Germline assignment: CDR1 SGHNT and CDR2 YYREEE (reference sequence). CDR3 DNA: TGTGCCAGCAGGCGGACTTTTGAGACCTACGAGCAGTACTTC. It is translated as CASRRTFETYEQYF.

The chain joins TRBV27 to TRBJ2-1; 7 positions agree with TRBD1. CDR3 length: 15 residues. Germline CDR1 is MNHEY and CDR2 is SMNVEV (reference sequence). The V segment lost 5 bases and the J segment 2 bases; nucleotides outside the gene matches: 6. In DNA form, the CDR3 reads TGTGCCAGCAGTCCCGGGACAGCCCCCTACAATGAGCAGTTCTTC. Translating gives CASSPGTAPYNEQFF.

This sequence joins TRBV3-1 (or the pseudogene TRBV3-2) and TRBJ2-5; weak D call: TRBD2 (5 bases). Germline V gene data show CDR1 as LGHDT and CDR2 as YNNKEL (reference sequence). Deletions cut 10 bases from V and 4 bases from J, with 16 bases between. The CDR3 spans 13 residues. The CDR3, as DNA: TGTGCCACTGACGACCTAGCCCGAGAGACCCAGTACTTC. Protein sequence: CATDDLARETQYF.

There are a few counts of this clone. The rearrangement links TRBV19 to TRBJ2-2, with D possibly being TRBD2 (6 bases). V was trimmed by 3 bases and J by 0 bases, leaving 17 bases between them. The CDR3 has 18 amino acids. Germline V lookup: CDR1 LNHDA, CDR2 SQIVND (reference sequence). The CDR3 nucleotides are TGTGCCAGTAGTATGATGATTCGGAGGGACCCGAACACCGGGGAGCTGTTTTTT. Translation gives CASSMMIRRDPNTGELFF.